The clone carrying this TCR beta chain came up once. What it recognizes is unknown. PCR primers comprised 60 Vbeta and 13 Jbeta primers. The method was immunoSEQ multiplex PCR; TCRdb's version includes in-frame clones alone and lacks a portion of them. The sample carries some 240,000 clones, 78% recorded once. This sample is drawn from a study of cytomegalovirus exposure and HLA in healthy donors. Overall study context: Assignment to the Caucasian-associated ancestry cluster applied to around 76% of the roughly 410 genotyped donors.

Regarding the study as a whole: Exclusion as indistinguishable affected some V segments, including TRBV6-2 and TRBV6-3. The study listed roughly 160 cytomegalovirus-associated TCR beta chains. TCR beta V segments were, for the most part, productive about 87% or about 30% of the time in an earlier analysis.

Germline V gene sequence: CDR1 MGHRA, CDR2 YSYEKL. The trim removed 1 base at V and 3 bases at J, leaving 2 bases unmatched. The CDR3 is 15 amino acids. The sample was PBMCs. The gene calls are TRBV4-1 and TRBJ1-4, with 7 nucleotides matching TRBD1. This receptor was obtained from a male donor in good health and CMV-seronegative. The CDR3, as DNA: TGCGCCAGCAGCCAAGTGGGACAGCCTAATGAAAAACTGTTTTTT. It yields the protein CASSQVGQPNEKLFF.